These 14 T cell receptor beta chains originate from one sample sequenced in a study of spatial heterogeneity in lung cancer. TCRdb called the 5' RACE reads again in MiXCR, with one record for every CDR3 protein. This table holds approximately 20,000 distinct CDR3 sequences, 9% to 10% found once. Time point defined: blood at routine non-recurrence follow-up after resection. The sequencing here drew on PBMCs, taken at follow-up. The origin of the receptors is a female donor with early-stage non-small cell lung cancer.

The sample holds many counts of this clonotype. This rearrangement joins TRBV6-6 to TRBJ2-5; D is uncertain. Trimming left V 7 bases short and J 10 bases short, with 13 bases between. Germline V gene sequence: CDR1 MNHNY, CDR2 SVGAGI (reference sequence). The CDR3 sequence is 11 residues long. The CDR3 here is CASTKRRDQYF. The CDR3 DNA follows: TGTGCCAGCACCAAGCGCCGTGACCAGTACTTC.

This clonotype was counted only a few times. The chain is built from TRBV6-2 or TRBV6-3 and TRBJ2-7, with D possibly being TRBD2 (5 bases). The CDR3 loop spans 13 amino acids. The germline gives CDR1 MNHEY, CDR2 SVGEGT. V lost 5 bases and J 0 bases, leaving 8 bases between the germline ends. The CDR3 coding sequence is TGTGCCAGCAGTAGCGGAACCTCCTACGAGCAGTACTTC. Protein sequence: CASSSGTSYEQYF.

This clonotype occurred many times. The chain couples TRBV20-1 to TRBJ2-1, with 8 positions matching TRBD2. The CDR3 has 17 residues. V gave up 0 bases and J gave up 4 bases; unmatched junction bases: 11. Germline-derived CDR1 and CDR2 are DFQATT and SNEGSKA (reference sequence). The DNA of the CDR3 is TGCAGTGCTAGAGATCTGGAAGCGGGGGCTATATACAATGAGCAGTTCTTC. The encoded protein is CSARDLEAGAIYNEQFF.

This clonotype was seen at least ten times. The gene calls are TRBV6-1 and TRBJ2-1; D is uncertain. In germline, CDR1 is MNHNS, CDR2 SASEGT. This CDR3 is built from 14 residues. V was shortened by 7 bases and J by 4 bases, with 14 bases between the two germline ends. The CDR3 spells CASTLVPLYNEQFF. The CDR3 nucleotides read TGTGCCAGCACATTAGTTCCACTGTACAATGAGCAGTTCTTC.

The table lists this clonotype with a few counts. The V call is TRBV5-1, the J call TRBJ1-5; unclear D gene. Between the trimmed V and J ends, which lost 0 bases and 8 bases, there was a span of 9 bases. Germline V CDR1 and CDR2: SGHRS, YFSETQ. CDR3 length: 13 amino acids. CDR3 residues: CASSLEGWEPQHF. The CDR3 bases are TGCGCCAGCAGCTTGGAAGGTTGGGAGCCCCAGCATTTT.

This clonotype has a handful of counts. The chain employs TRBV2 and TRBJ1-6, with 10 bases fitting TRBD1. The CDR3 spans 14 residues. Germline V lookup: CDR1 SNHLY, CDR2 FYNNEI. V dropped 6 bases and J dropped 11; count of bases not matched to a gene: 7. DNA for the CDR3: TGTGCCAGCAGGGAGGGACAGGGGAATCCACCCCTCCACTTT. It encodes CASREGQGNPPLHF.

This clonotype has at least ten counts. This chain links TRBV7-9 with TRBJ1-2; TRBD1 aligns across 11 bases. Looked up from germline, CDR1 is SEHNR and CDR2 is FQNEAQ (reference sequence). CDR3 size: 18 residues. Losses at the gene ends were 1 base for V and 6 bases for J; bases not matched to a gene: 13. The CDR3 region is CASSLVRGTGGFGDGYTF. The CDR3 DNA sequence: TGTGCCAGCAGCTTAGTCCGTGGGACAGGGGGGTTTGGCGATGGCTACACCTTC.

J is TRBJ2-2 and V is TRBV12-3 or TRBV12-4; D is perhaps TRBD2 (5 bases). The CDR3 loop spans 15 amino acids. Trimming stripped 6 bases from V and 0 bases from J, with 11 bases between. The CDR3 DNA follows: TGTGCCAGCAGAAGAGCGGTCTCGAACACCGGGGAGCTGTTTTTT. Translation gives CASRRAVSNTGELFF.

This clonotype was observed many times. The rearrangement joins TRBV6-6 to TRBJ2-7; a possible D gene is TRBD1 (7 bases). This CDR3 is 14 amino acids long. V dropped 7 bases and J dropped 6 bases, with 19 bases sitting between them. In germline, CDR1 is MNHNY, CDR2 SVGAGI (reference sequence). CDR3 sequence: CASTLDRTGGEQYF. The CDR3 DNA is TGTGCCAGCACCTTGGACAGGACCGGGGGCGAGCAGTACTTC.

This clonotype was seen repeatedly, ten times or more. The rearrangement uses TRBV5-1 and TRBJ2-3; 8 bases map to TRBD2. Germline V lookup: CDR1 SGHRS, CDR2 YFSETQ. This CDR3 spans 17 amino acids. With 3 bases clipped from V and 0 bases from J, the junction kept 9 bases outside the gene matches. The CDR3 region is CASSSLAGGPSTDTQYF. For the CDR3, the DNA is TGCGCCAGCAGCTCACTCGCGGGGGGTCCAAGCACAGATACGCAGTATTTT. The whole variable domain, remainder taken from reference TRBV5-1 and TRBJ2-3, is KAGVTQTPRYLIKTRGQQVTLSCSPISGHRSVSWYQQTPGQGLQFLFEYFSETQRNKGNFPGRFSGRQFSNSRSEMNVSTLELGDSALYLCASSSLAGGPSTDTQYFGPGTRLTVL.

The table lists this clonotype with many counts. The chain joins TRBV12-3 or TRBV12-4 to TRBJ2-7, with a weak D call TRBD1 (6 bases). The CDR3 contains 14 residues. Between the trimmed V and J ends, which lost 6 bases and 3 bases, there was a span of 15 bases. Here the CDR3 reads CASSPQRGYYEQYF. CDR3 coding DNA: TGTGCCAGCAGCCCCCAAAGGGGGTACTACGAGCAGTACTTC.

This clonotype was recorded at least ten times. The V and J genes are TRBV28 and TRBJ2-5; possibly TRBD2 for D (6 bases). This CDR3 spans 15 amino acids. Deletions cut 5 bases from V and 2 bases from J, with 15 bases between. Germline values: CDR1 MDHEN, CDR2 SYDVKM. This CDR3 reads CASSPPYGRQETQYF. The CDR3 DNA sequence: TGTGCCAGCAGTCCCCCTTACGGGAGACAAGAGACCCAGTACTTC.

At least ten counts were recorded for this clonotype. CDR3 coding DNA: TGTGCCAGCAGCGCCGGGGCCGGTGTGGGCTACGAGCAGTACTTC. Amino acids: CASSAGAGVGYEQYF. The chain has TRBV9 and TRBJ2-7; perhaps D is TRBD1 or TRBD2 (5 bases each). This CDR3 spans 15 amino acids. In germline, CDR1 is SGDLS, CDR2 YYNGEE. The ends were cut back, 3 bases at V and 3 bases at J, with 16 bases in the middle.

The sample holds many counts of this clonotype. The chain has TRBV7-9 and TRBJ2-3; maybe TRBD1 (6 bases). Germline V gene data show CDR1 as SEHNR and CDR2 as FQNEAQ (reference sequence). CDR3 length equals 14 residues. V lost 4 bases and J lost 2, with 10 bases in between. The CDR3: CASSWDTDTDTQYF. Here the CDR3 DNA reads TGTGCCAGCAGCTGGGACACGGACACAGATACGCAGTATTTT.